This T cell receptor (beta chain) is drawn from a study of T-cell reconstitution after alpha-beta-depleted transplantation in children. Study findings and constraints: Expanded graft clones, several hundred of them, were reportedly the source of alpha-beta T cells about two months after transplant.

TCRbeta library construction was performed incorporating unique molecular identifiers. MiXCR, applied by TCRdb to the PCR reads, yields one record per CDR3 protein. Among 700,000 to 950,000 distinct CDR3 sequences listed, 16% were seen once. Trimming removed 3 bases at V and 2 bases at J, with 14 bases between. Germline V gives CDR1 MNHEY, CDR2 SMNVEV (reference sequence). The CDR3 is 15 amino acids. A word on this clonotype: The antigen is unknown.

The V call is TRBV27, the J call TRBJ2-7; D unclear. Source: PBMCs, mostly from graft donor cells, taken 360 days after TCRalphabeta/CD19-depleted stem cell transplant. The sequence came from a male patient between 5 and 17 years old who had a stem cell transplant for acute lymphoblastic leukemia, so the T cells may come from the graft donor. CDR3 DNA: TGTGCCAGCAGTTTGGCACAGCTACCAACCTACGAGCAGTACTTC. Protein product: CASSLAQLPTYEQYF.